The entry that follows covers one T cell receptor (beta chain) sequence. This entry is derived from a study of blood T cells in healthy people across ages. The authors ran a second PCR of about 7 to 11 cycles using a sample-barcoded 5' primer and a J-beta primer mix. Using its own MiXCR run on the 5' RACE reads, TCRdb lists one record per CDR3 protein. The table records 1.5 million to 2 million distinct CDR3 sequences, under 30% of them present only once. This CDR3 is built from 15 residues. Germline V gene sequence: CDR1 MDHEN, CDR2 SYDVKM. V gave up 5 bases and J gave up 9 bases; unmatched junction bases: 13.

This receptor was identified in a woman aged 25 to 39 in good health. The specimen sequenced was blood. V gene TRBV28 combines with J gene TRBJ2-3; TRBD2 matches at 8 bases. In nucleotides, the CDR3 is TGTGCCAGCAGTCCCCCGAGCGGGGGTTTGAGGACGCAGTATTTT. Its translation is CASSPPSGGLRTQYF.